This T cell receptor beta chain was sequenced in a study of blood T cell repertoires in COVID-19. V was shortened by 1 base and J by 0 bases, with 12 bases between the two germline ends. Germline loops: CDR1 MGHDK, CDR2 SYGVNS. The CDR3 covers 17 residues. Libraries were prepared by immunoSEQ multiplex PCR; TCRdb keeps only in-frame clonotypes and omits some of them. Of fewer than 300,000 clones in the sample, under 95% were seen once. Sequencing was performed on PBMCs or T cells enriched from blood (not recorded which). The chain joins TRBV25-1 to TRBJ1-4; D call uncertain. The sequence derives from a woman aged 40 to 50 with acute COVID-19. The CDR3 DNA follows: TGTGCCAGCAGTGAATTGGCGGAAGTTGCAACTAATGAAAAACTGTTTTTT. This codes for CASSELAEVATNEKLFF.